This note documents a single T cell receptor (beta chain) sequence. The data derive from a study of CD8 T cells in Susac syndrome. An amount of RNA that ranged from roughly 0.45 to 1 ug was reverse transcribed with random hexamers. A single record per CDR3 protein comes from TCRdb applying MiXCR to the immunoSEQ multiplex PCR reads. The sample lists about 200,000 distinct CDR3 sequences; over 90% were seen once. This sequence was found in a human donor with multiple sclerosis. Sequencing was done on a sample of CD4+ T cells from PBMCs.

For the CDR3, the DNA is TGCAGTGCTAGTCGGGGTGAAGCTTTCTTT. It is translated as CSASRGEAFF. The chain recombines TRBV20-1 with TRBJ1-1; no definite D call. The CDR3 is 10 amino acids. Germline V gene data show CDR1 as DFQATT and CDR2 as SNEGSKA (reference sequence). V lost 3 bases to trimming and J lost 7 bases, with 6 bases between them.